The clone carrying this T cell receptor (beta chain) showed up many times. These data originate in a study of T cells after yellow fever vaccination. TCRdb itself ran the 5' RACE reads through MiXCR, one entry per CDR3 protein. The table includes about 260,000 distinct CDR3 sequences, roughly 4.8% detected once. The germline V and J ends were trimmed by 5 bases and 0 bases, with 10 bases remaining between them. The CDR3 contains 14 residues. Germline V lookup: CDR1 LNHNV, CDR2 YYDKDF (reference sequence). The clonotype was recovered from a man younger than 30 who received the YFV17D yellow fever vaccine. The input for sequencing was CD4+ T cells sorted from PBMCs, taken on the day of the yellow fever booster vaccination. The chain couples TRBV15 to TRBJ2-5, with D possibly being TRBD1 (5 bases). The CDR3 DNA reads TGTGCCACCAGCGCCCGACAGTACCAAGAGACCCAGTACTTC. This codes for CATSARQYQETQYF.